This entry features one T cell receptor (beta chain) sequence. The sample comes from a study of cytomegalovirus exposure and HLA in healthy donors. The CDR3 is 17 amino acids. Looked up from germline, CDR1 is SGDLS and CDR2 is YYNGEE. Trimming took 3 bases from V and 9 from J; bases not matched to a gene: 17. TCRdb keeps only in-frame clones here, not all; method: immunoSEQ multiplex PCR. The table lists some 170,000 clones, around nine tenths of them singletons. The chain couples TRBV9 to TRBJ2-1; the match to TRBD2 covers 8 bases. The sequenced sample consisted of PBMCs. This clonotype originated in a woman aged 25 to 39 in good health and CMV-seronegative. The CDR3 sequence: CASSAPGAGAMIGEQFF. In nucleotides, the CDR3 is TGTGCCAGCAGCGCCCCCGGAGCGGGGGCCATGATAGGTGAGCAGTTCTTC.